This T cell receptor beta chain was captured by sequencing in a study of control samples from healthy donors and cancer patients. Using immunoSEQ multiplex PCR, the repertoire was profiled, and TCRdb retains in-frame clones only, with some absent. The table records some 140,000 clones, approximately 90% of them present only once. Between the trimmed V and J ends, which lost 4 bases and 3 bases, there was a span of 11 bases. Germline CDR1 is MDHEN and CDR2 is SYDVKM. This CDR3 has 14 amino acids. The chain couples TRBV28 to TRBJ2-3; D unresolved. The specimen sequenced was blood. This clonotype was sampled from a woman in her twenties or thirties in good health. This CDR3 reads CASSSDPLTDTQYF. For the CDR3, the DNA is TGTGCCAGCAGTTCCGACCCATTAACAGATACGCAGTATTTT.